Following are 13 T cell receptor beta chains from one sample sequenced in a study of OX40 agonist ivuxolimab in advanced cancers. The method was immunoSEQ multiplex PCR; TCRdb's version includes in-frame clones alone and lacks a portion of them. The data contain about 69,000 clones, around 87% of them seen just once; the ten biggest clones take up roughly 2.5%. The sample in question was CD4+ or CD8+ T cells sorted from blood, obtained in a trial of the OX40 agonist ivuxolimab. These receptors came from an adult with an advanced solid tumor such as melanoma, head and neck, liver or kidney cancer.

This clone was recorded once. This chain joins TRBV27 and TRBJ2-1; possible D gene TRBD1, 7 bases. Trimming removed 5 bases at V and 5 bases at J, with 13 bases between. Germline CDR1 and CDR2: MNHEY and SMNVEV (reference sequence). This CDR3 comprises 14 residues. This CDR3 reads CASSRGTANNEQFF. CDR3 DNA sequence: TGTGCCAGCAGTCGCGGGACAGCTAACAATGAGCAGTTCTTC.

This chain uses TRBV29-1 with TRBJ1-1, with a weak D call TRBD1 (6 bases). The CDR3 sequence is 11 residues long. V lost 5 bases and J lost 6, with 10 bases in between. The germline V gene encodes CDR1 SQVTM and CDR2 ANQGSEA. The CDR3 nucleotides read TGCAGCGTTCGGGGGGGCGCTGAAGCTTTCTTT. It codes for CSVRGGAEAFF.

V and J are TRBV6-5 and TRBJ2-7; 7 bases align to TRBD2. Trimming at V came to 6 bases and at J to 0 bases, leaving 8 bases not matched to a gene. The CDR3 totals 15 residues. Germline loops: CDR1 MNHEY, CDR2 SVGAGI. The CDR3 spells CASRIAGGDSYEQYF. CDR3 coding DNA: TGTGCCAGCAGGATAGCGGGTGGGGACTCCTACGAGCAGTACTTC.

The chain links TRBV28 to TRBJ1-1; D gene unclear. The CDR3 sequence is 12 residues long. Germline V gives CDR1 MDHEN, CDR2 SYDVKM. The ends were cut back, 7 bases at V and 3 bases at J, with 9 bases in the middle. CDR3 in amino acids: CASIRGDTEAFF. CDR3 sequence (DNA): TGTGCCAGCATCCGCGGGGACACTGAAGCTTTCTTT.

The gene calls are TRBV7-2 and TRBJ1-2; D possibly corresponds to TRBD1 (5 bases). V was shortened by 1 base and J by 5 bases, with 11 bases between the two germline ends. The CDR3 has 14 residues. Germline V gene data show CDR1 as SGHTA and CDR2 as FQGNSA. CDR3 bases: TGTGCCAGCAGCTTAGTGGACGAGGGGTATGGCTACACCTTC. Its translation is CASSLVDEGYGYTF. Based on the CDR3 plus reference TRBV7-2 and TRBJ1-2, the full variable domain is GAGVSQSPSNKVTEKGKDVELRCDPISGHTALYWYRQSLGQGLEFLIYFQGNSAPDKSGLPSDRFSAERTGGSVSTLTIQRTQQEDSAVYLCASSLVDEGYGYTFGSGTRLTVV.

The gene calls are TRBV5-1 and TRBJ1-5, with TRBD1 identical over 7 bases. The V and J ends lost 1 base and 2 bases, in that order; junction bases with no gene match: 6. The CDR3 length is 16 residues. CDR1 and CDR2 from the germline V gene are SGHRS and YFSETQ. The CDR3 sequence is CASSLYGTDGNQPQHF. CDR3 in DNA: TGCGCCAGCAGCTTGTACGGGACAGACGGCAATCAGCCCCAGCATTTT.

The rearrangement joins TRBV18 to TRBJ2-2; D is possibly TRBD2 (5 bases). Germline V gene sequence: CDR1 KGHSH, CDR2 LQKENI. This CDR3 is built from 16 residues. The V end was cut by 0 bases, the J end by 2 bases, with 10 bases between. This CDR3 is CASSPPTGINTGELFF. CDR3 coding DNA: TGTGCCAGCTCACCACCGACCGGGATTAACACCGGGGAGCTGTTTTTT.

V and J are TRBV10-3 and TRBJ2-7; 7 nucleotides match TRBD1. The CDR3 has 16 amino acids. From germline, CDR1 is ENHRY and CDR2 SYGVKD. V shed 4 bases, J shed 0 bases, and the junction held 9 bases outside the gene matches. The DNA of the CDR3 is TGTGCCATCAGTGGCGCCGGACAGGTGACCTCCTACGAGCAGTACTTC. Amino acids: CAISGAGQVTSYEQYF.

This clone was recorded only once. The rearrangement links TRBV5-4 to TRBJ2-5; TRBD2 matches 7 bases. Germline CDR1 reads SGHNT; CDR2 reads YYREEE (reference sequence). The CDR3 contains 16 residues. Unmatched junction bases numbered 10, after V lost 4 bases and J lost 1 base. The CDR3 region is CASSPGGASGQETQYF. As DNA, the CDR3 is TGTGCCAGCAGCCCCGGTGGCGCTAGCGGCCAAGAGACCCAGTACTTC.

V gene TRBV6-5 combines with J gene TRBJ1-1; D is possibly TRBD1 (5 bases). Germline CDR1 is MNHEY and CDR2 is SVGAGI. The CDR3 covers 13 residues. Trimming shortened V by 6 bases and J by 1 base, and 9 bases separated the two germline ends. CDR3 sequence reads: CASRTDSNTEAFF. The CDR3 DNA follows: TGTGCCAGCAGGACAGATTCGAACACTGAAGCTTTCTTT.

This rearrangement joins TRBV28 to TRBJ2-3; no firm D call. V lost 6 bases and J 0 bases, leaving 13 bases between the germline ends. The CDR3 has 15 residues. In germline, CDR1 is MDHEN, CDR2 SYDVKM. The CDR3 DNA reads as TGTGCCAGCAGCACCACAGACGCTAGCACAGATACGCAGTATTTT. It yields the protein CASSTTDASTDTQYF.

This chain links TRBV4-3 with TRBJ1-1; no clear D. Germline V gives CDR1 LGHNA, CDR2 YSLEER. The CDR3 totals 13 residues. V was cut by 0 bases and J by 0 bases, with 2 bases left in between. The CDR3 sequence is CASSQDLNTEAFF. The DNA of the CDR3 is TGCGCCAGCAGCCAAGACCTGAACACTGAAGCTTTCTTT.

In this sample, this clone turned up a few times. The V and J genes are TRBV28 and TRBJ2-1; the D is unclear. This CDR3 is built from 14 residues. V was trimmed by 3 bases and J by 2 bases, leaving 8 bases between them. Germline CDR1 MDHEN, CDR2 SYDVKM. The CDR3 sequence is CASSFTEPYNEQFF. As DNA, the CDR3 is TGTGCCAGCAGTTTCACGGAGCCCTACAATGAGCAGTTCTTC.